This T cell receptor beta chain emerged from a study of T cell repertoires in cytomegalovirus infection. Overall study context: Recently identified HLA-C-restricted CMV epitopes were used, and well-studied HLA-B-restricted CMV epitopes were used as well.

The CDR3 contains 13 residues. Trimming cost V 7 bases and J 1 base, with 10 bases left between them. Overall study results and limits: Public TCR beta family frequency separated CMV-and-HLA carriers, including in an independent cohort.

In TCRdb, the reads were re-called with MiXCR into one record per CDR3 protein. The sample has roughly 80,000 distinct CDR3 sequences, 20% to 30% seen once. About this clonotype itself: What it binds is unknown.

The clonotype comes from a human donor in good health (CMV status not recorded). Some clones in this sample may be carry-over from other donors' samples. The gene calls are TRBV12-3 or TRBV12-4 and TRBJ2-5; D gene uncertain. The sequenced sample was CD8+ T cells from cultured PBMCs, obtained from culture after CMV antigen stimulation. CDR3 sequence reads: CASNRDGQETQYF. In DNA form, the CDR3 reads TGTGCCAGCAATCGCGACGGCCAAGAGACCCAGTACTTC.